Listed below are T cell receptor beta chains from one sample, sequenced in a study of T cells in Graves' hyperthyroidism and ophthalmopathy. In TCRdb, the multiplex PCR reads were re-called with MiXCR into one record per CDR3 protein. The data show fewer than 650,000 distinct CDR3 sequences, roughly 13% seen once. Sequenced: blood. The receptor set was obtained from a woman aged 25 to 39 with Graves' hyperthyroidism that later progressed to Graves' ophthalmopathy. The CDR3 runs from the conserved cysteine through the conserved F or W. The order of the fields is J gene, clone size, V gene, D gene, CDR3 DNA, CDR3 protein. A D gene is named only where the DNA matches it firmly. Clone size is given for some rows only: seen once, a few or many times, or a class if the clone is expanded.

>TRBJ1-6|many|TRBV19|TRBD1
TGTGCCAGTAGTACCGCCGGGACAGGACTCTATAATTCACCCCTCCACTTT
CASSTAGTGLYNSPLHF
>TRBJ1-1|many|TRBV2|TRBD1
TGTGCCAGCGTAAGGGACAGCCCGAACACTGAAGCTTTCTTT
CASVRDSPNTEAFF
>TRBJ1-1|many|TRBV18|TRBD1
TGTGCCAGCTCAGGACAGGGCAAGAACACTGAAGCTTTCTTT
CASSGQGKNTEAFF
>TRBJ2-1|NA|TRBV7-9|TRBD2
TGTGCCAGCAGCTTAGTAACGGGAGGGCCTGGTGAGCAGTTCTTC
CASSLVTGGPGEQFF
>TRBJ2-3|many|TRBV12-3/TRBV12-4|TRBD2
TGTGCCAGCAGTTCAGAGCGGGAGGAACTCACAGATACGCAGTATTTT
CASSSEREELTDTQYF
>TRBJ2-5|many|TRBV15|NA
TGTGCCACCAGCAGAGATGGCTTTCAAGAGACCCAGTACTTC
CATSRDGFQETQYF
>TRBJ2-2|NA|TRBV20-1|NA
TGCAGTGCTAGGCCAGACAGTTTCACCGGGGAGCTGTTTTTT
CSARPDSFTGELFF
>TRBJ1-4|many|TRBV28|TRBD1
TGTGCCAGCAGCCCTTCAGGGGGTGGAAATGAAAAACTGTTTTTT
CASSPSGGGNEKLFF
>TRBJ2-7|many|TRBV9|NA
TGTGCCAGCAGCGTAGGGGCGAAGGCGGGAAACTACGAGCAGTACTTC
CASSVGAKAGNYEQYF
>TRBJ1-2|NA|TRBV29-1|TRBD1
TGCAGCGCCCTTGGACAGGCAAACTATGGCTACACCTTC
CSALGQANYGYTF
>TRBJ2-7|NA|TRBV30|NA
TGTGCCTGGAGTGTTAGTGGGGGCTACGAGCAGTACTTC
CAWSVSGGYEQYF
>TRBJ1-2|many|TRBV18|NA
TGTGCCAGCTCACCTTTGGAGGACGCTAACTATGGCTACACCTTC
CASSPLEDANYGYTF
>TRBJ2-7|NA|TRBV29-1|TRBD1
TGCAGCGTACGGACAGGAAGGGCCTACGAGCAGTACTTC
CSVRTGRAYEQYF
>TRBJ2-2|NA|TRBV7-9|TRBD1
TGTGCCAGCAGCCCCCGGGCCGGGACAGGAACCGGGGAGCTGTTTTTT
CASSPRAGTGTGELFF
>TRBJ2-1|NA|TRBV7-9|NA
TGTGCCAGCAGCCTCCAATCCGGGAATGAGCAGTTCTTC
CASSLQSGNEQFF
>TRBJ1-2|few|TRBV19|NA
TGTGCCAGTAGTATCCCAGGGTATGGCTACACCTTC
CASSIPGYGYTF
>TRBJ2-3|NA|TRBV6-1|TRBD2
TGTGCCAGCAGCCTGGCGCGGGAGCCGGCAGATACGCAGTATTTT
CASSLAREPADTQYF
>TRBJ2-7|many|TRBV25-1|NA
TGTGCCAGCAGTGAAATCAGGGGTCCTCCCGACGAGCAGTACTTC
CASSEIRGPPDEQYF
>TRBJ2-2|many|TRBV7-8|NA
TGTGCCAGCAGCTTACCGGGGTCCGGGACCGGGGAGCTGTTTTTT
CASSLPGSGTGELFF
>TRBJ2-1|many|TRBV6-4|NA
TGTGCCAGCAGGCAACAGGGCCTCTCCTACAATGAGCAGTTCTTC
CASRQQGLSYNEQFF
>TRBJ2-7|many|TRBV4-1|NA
TGCGCCAGCAGCCAAGATGGGGCGGGTTACGAGCAGTACTTC
CASSQDGAGYEQYF
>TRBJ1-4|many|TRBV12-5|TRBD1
TGTGCTAGTGGTTTGGGTGCCACAGGGGGGTTAGGTGAAAAACTGTTTTTT
CASGLGATGGLGEKLFF
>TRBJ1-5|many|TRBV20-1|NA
TGCAGTGCTAGAGACACACTCTCGGGTCAGCCCCAGCATTTT
CSARDTLSGQPQHF
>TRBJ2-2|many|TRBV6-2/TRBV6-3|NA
TGTGCCAGCAGCCTGCCAGCCAACACCGGGGAGCTGTTTTTT
CASSLPANTGELFF
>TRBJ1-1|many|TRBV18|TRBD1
TGTGCCAGCTCACTGACCCGGGACAGGGGGCCGAGCACTGAAGCTTTCTTT
CASSLTRDRGPSTEAFF
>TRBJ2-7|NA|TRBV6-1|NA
TGTGCCAAAATCAGAAGCCCTAGTTGGGCCTACGAGCAGTACTTC
CAKIRSPSWAYEQYF
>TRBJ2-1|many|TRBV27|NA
TGTGCCAGCAGTTTTGAGGGCGTCCTTGATGAGCAGTTCTTC
CASSFEGVLDEQFF
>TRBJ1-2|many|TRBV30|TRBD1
TGTGCCTGGAGCGCCCAGGACAGGGGGATGGGCGGCTACACCTTC
CAWSAQDRGMGGYTF
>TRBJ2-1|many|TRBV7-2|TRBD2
TGTGCCAGCAGCTCTAGCGGGAGCGGTAGCAATGAGCAGTTCTTC
CASSSSGSGSNEQFF
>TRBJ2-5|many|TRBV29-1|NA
TGCAGCGTTGAATGGGGCGGGGGCCTGGGGGCCCAGTACTTC
CSVEWGGGLGAQYF
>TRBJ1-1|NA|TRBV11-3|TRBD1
TGTGCCAGCAGCTTAGAGGGGACAGGGGGCGCAGAGGTAGCTTTCTTT
CASSLEGTGGAEVAFF
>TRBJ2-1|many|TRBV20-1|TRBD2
TGCAGTGCTAGACGGGGACTAGCGGGAGACAATGAGCAGTTCTTC
CSARRGLAGDNEQFF